Listed here is a single T cell receptor (beta chain). The V and J ends lost 2 bases and 0 bases respectively, with 7 bases between them. Per the germline V gene, CDR1 is KGHSH and CDR2 is LQKENI. This CDR3 contains 14 residues. TCRdb's table, derived via immunoSEQ multiplex PCR, lists solely in-frame clones and lacks some. The sample has roughly 370,000 clones; around 87% are singletons. Participants, about 18 to 89 years old, spanned more than 20 US areas. Each participant's cohort was designated according to participant-reported clinical history. Cohort 3 recovery required two negative PCRs, clearance, or symptom resolution. The sample originates from a study of blood T cell repertoires in COVID-19. Study-level information: PBMCs, B-cell-depleted T cells, or T cells were the source of the cDNA or gDNA that made up the material.

The V and J genes are TRBV18 and TRBJ1-1; unclear D gene. This TCR was recovered from a woman aged 50 to 65 who had recovered from COVID-19. The sample was PBMCs or T cells enriched from blood (not recorded which). This chain's CDR3 is CASSPSPVNTEAFF. The CDR3 bases are TGTGCCAGCTCACCATCCCCAGTGAACACTGAAGCTTTCTTT.